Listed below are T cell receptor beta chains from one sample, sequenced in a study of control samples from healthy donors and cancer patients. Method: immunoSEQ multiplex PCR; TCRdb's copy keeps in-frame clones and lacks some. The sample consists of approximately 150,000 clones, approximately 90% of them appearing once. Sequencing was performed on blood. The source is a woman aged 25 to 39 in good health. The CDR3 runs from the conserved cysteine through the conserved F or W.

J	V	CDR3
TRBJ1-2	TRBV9	CASSPGGGTGYGYTF
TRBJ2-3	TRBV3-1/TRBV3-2	CARRSGRDYPSTDTQYF
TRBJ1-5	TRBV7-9	CASSPRRDQPQHF
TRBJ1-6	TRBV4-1	CASSQNYPTQGSRTLHF
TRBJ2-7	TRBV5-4	CASSLASTNSYEQYF
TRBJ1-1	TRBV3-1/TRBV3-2	CASSLGSEAFF
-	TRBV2	CASSGSYEQYF
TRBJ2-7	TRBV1	CTSSQGSALTYEQYF
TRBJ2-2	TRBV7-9	CASSLVGTPHTGELFF
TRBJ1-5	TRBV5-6	CASSFQDSNQPQHF
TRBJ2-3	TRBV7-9	CASSPSTDTQYF
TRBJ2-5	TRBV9	CASSRQGAGTQYF
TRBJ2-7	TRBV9	CASSVGGTAAYEQYF